Detailed here is one TCR beta chain. The sample belongs to a study of blood T cell repertoires in COVID-19. Study context: From the United States, Italy and Spain came samples of acute and convalescent COVID-19. The cDNA or gDNA used as material had been derived from T cells, B-cell-depleted T cells, or PBMCs.

Study processing details: Amplification of reference gene primers provided the estimated nucleated cell counts. Sequencing used immunoSEQ multiplex PCR; TCRdb keeps in-frame clones, though not all of them. The V and J calls and clone size were taken over from that table, and D and trimming were inferred from the DNA. Found here are tens of thousands of clones, around three quarters of them singletons; the top ten hold 25% to 30%. The sequenced sample was peripheral blood. The receptor was derived from a woman aged 80 or over with active or convalescent COVID-19.

The chain's CDR3 is CASNPDRVGNSPLHF. The CDR3, as DNA: TGTGCCAGCAACCCTGACAGGGTTGGCAATTCACCCCTCCACTTT. This rearrangement joins TRBV28 to TRBJ1-6; 7 bases are a match to TRBD1. The CDR3 contains 15 residues. From germline, CDR1 is MDHEN and CDR2 SYDVKM. Unmatched junction bases numbered 10, after V lost 7 bases and J lost 7 bases.